The text below deals with one T cell receptor (beta chain). The data were taken from a study of shared T cell receptors in the human thymus. V was clipped by 1 base and J by 2 bases, with 10 bases between them. Per the germline V gene, CDR1 is SGHRS and CDR2 is YFSETQ. The CDR3 totals 14 residues. Repertoires were generated with immunoSEQ multiplex PCR, while TCRdb's copy carries only in-frame clones and drops some. The sample shows approximately 730,000 clones, approximately 85% of them seen only once. These data were also filed under a second study, of human thymus T cells. From that report: Donors were healthy Finnish infants having corrective surgery for congenital heart defects. Thymic material originated from resections removed in the course of corrective heart surgery. Both thymic and peripheral blood repertoires showed apparently biased V and J usage. Highly overlapping thymic repertoires in unrelated individuals were reported by related research.

The source is a girl less than two years old with a congenital heart defect. The material sequenced was thymocytes. The chain recombines TRBV5-1 with TRBJ2-7, with D maybe TRBD2 (5 bases). The CDR3 spells CASSLMEVAYEQYF. As DNA, the CDR3 is TGCGCCAGCAGCTTGATGGAGGTAGCCTACGAGCAGTACTTC.